The 32 T cell receptor beta chains below were found in one sample sequenced in a study of regulatory T cells in long-lasting Graves disease. With iRepertoire HTBI primers and Arm-PCR of CDR3 regions, TCR beta libraries were built. MiXCR, run by TCRdb on the multiplex PCR reads, gives a single entry per CDR3 protein. Of 350,000 to 450,000 distinct CDR3 sequences listed, more than 12% were seen once; the top ten hold 15% to 20%. Time point reported: newly diagnosed GD, antithyroid drugs for less than 3 months. PBMC RNA was the source of the TCR library. The same sample was also studied in work on T cells in Graves' hyperthyroidism and ophthalmopathy.

The sequencing used peripheral blood mononuclear cells (PBMCs), collected at new diagnosis, from a patient treated with antithyroid drugs. All receptors derive from a woman aged 25 to 39 with Graves disease.

A few counts support this clonotype. The chain employs TRBV29-1 and TRBJ1-1, with D possibly matching TRBD1 (5 bases). CDR1 SQVTM and CDR2 ANQGSEA come from the germline V gene. The CDR3 totals 14 residues. V was trimmed by 6 bases and J by 2 bases, leaving 16 bases between them. The CDR3 DNA follows: TGCAGCGTGAAACGGGACGGGGCCAACACTGAAGCTTTCTTT. Translation: CSVKRDGANTEAFF.

This clonotype was observed at least ten times. V and J are TRBV30 and TRBJ2-5; D is possibly TRBD1 or TRBD2 (5 bases each). CDR3 length: 13 amino acids. V lost 7 bases to trimming and J lost 5 bases, with 17 bases between them. In germline, CDR1 is GTSNPN, CDR2 SVGIG (reference sequence). CDR3 in amino acids: CASKRPWGETQYF. In DNA form, the CDR3 reads TGTGCCTCGAAACGCCCATGGGGGGAGACCCAGTACTTC.

Notes on this clonotype: This could be a read error, since a much larger clone is one nucleotide away. V and J are TRBV12-3 or TRBV12-4 and TRBJ2-1; D gene ambiguous. V lost 6 bases to trimming and J lost 8 bases, with 20 bases between them. CDR3 length: 15 amino acids. CDR3: CASSTPRIRYDEQFF. The CDR3, as DNA: TGTGCCAGCAGCACCCCCCGGATAAGGTACGATGAGCAGTTCTTC.

The sample holds many counts of this clonotype. This chain uses TRBV11-2 with TRBJ1-1; TRBD1 matches 8 bases. CDR3 length: 17 residues. Germline CDR1 reads SGHAT; CDR2 reads FQNNGV. J gave up 1 base and V 2 bases, and 9 bases lay outside the gene matches. This chain's CDR3 is CASSLPQDRAGNTEAFF. The CDR3 DNA reads TGTGCCAGCAGCTTACCACAGGACAGGGCGGGGAACACTGAAGCTTTCTTT.

The CDR3 region has the DNA TGTGCCAGTAAGCTAGCGGGGGCCTACGAGCAGTACTTC. This sequence encodes CASKLAGAYEQYF. The chain employs TRBV19 and TRBJ2-7; 10 positions match TRBD2. Germline assignment: CDR1 LNHDA and CDR2 SQIVND (reference sequence). This CDR3 spans 13 amino acids. Trimming at V came to 7 bases and at J to 2 bases, leaving 2 bases not matched to a gene.

The sample holds many counts of this clonotype. This chain joins TRBV24-1 and TRBJ1-5, with D maybe TRBD1 (5 bases). Trimming pared 9 bases from V and 2 bases from J, leaving 10 bases between. This CDR3 is built from 13 residues. The germline gives CDR1 KGHDR, CDR2 SFDVKD. The CDR3 nucleotides read TGTGCCACCGGGACGACCGGCAATCAGCCCCAGCATTTT. Its translation: CATGTTGNQPQHF.

Many counts were recorded for this clonotype. The gene calls are TRBV12-3 or TRBV12-4 and TRBJ2-1; 8 nucleotides line up with TRBD2. This CDR3 contains 14 residues. V gave up 5 bases and J gave up 8 bases; unmatched junction bases: 8. CDR3: CASSLERERDEQFF. Written as DNA, the CDR3 is TGTGCCAGCAGTCTAGAGCGGGAGCGGGATGAGCAGTTCTTC.

At least ten counts were recorded for this clonotype. The chain employs TRBV2 and TRBJ2-7; TRBD2 agrees at 7 bases. CDR1 is SNHLY, CDR2 FYNNEI, per germline. There are 11 residues in the CDR3. The J segment lost 7 bases and the V segment lost 8 bases, leaving 5 bases of the junction unmatched. CDR3 amino acids: CASQSSGEQYF. CDR3 DNA sequence: TGTGCCAGCCAAAGTAGCGGGGAGCAGTACTTC.

This clonotype was found many times. The V call is TRBV11-3, the J call TRBJ1-1, with D possibly being TRBD1 (5 bases). The V end was cut by 3 bases, the J end by 3 bases, with 8 bases between. Per the germline V gene, CDR1 is SGHNT and CDR2 is YENEEA. This CDR3 spans 13 amino acids. The CDR3 sequence: CASSLGVDTEAFF. The CDR3 nucleotides read TGTGCCAGCAGCTTGGGGGTTGACACTGAAGCTTTCTTT.

The gene calls are TRBV13 and TRBJ1-1; D is possibly TRBD1 (5 bases). CDR3 length: 17 residues. Trimming stripped 0 bases from V and 0 bases from J, with 14 bases between. Germline values: CDR1 PRHDT, CDR2 FYEKMQ (reference sequence). CDR3 sequence: CASSLGGDSYMNTEAFF. CDR3 DNA: TGTGCCAGCAGCTTAGGAGGGGATTCCTACATGAACACTGAAGCTTTCTTT.

This clonotype came up many times. The genes are TRBV10-3 and TRBJ2-3; 11 bases map to TRBD1. Trimming took 0 bases from V and 6 from J; bases not matched to a gene: 2. The CDR3 is 15 amino acids. CDR1 and CDR2 (germline): ENHRY, SYGVKD. CDR3 in DNA: TGTGCCATCAGTGAGTCTGGACAGGGGGCTGATACGCAGTATTTT. Amino acid sequence: CAISESGQGADTQYF.

This clonotype was seen a few times. The chain links TRBV19 to TRBJ2-3; D is ambiguous. V dropped 3 bases and J dropped 2 bases, with 6 bases sitting between them. This CDR3 spans 13 amino acids. Per the germline V gene, CDR1 is LNHDA and CDR2 is SQIVND (reference sequence). CDR3 loop: CASSIPNTDTQYF. The CDR3 bases are TGTGCCAGTAGTATCCCTAACACAGATACGCAGTATTTT.

This clonotype has at least ten counts. The genes are TRBV30 and TRBJ2-3; 12 nucleotides match TRBD2. Germline assignment: CDR1 GTSNPN and CDR2 SVGIG (reference sequence). The ends lost 3 bases at V and 4 bases at J; junction bases unmatched: 5. The CDR3 is 15 residues long. The CDR3 loop is CAWRRLAGDADTQYF. CDR3 sequence (DNA): TGTGCCTGGAGAAGACTAGCGGGAGATGCAGATACGCAGTATTTT.

This clonotype was seen many times. V gene TRBV7-9 combines with J gene TRBJ1-1; tentative D call: TRBD1 (6 bases). The CDR3 has 14 amino acids. Germline CDR1 SEHNR, CDR2 FQNEAQ (reference sequence). V was shortened by 5 bases and J by 1 base, with 11 bases between the two germline ends. CDR3 residues: CASSVGQPNTEAFF. The CDR3 DNA reads as TGTGCCAGCAGCGTAGGACAGCCGAACACTGAAGCTTTCTTT.

This clonotype was seen only a few times. The chain couples TRBV7-9 to TRBJ2-1; TRBD2 matches 7 bases. CDR1 is SEHNR and CDR2 is FQNEAQ in the germline V gene (reference sequence). This CDR3 contains 17 residues. V gave up 2 bases and J gave up 6 bases; unmatched junction bases: 13. CDR3 protein: CASSLTSGRELSNEQFF. The CDR3 DNA follows: TGTGCCAGCAGCTTAACCTCAGGGCGGGAGCTCAGCAATGAGCAGTTCTTC.

V is TRBV5-4 and J is TRBJ2-6; possible D gene TRBD1, 6 bases. This CDR3 spans 13 amino acids. V was shortened by 6 bases and J by 3 bases, with 7 bases between the two germline ends. Germline lookup yields CDR1 SGHNT and CDR2 YYREEE (reference sequence). The CDR3 nucleotides are TGTGCCAGCACAGGGGTTGGGGCCAACGTCCTGACTTTC. Translated: CASTGVGANVLTF.

This clonotype has at least ten counts. The CDR3 loop reads CASSLLGTYEQYF. The DNA for the CDR3 is TGTGCCAGCAGTTTACTAGGGACCTACGAGCAGTACTTC. The J gene is TRBJ2-7, the V gene TRBV27; D is unresolved. Germline values: CDR1 MNHEY, CDR2 SMNVEV (reference sequence). The ends were cut back, 2 bases at V and 2 bases at J, with 7 bases in the middle. This CDR3 has 13 residues.

This clonotype showed up just a few times. CDR3 in amino acids: CASSQAGDTQYF. In DNA form, the CDR3 reads TGTGCCAGCAGCCAAGCGGGGGATACGCAGTATTTT. The chain combines TRBV14 with TRBJ2-3, with D maybe TRBD2 (5 bases). This CDR3 region has 12 residues. Looked up from germline, CDR1 is SGHDN and CDR2 is FVKESK. V lost 1 base and J 6 bases, leaving 5 bases between the germline ends.

This clonotype has a count of ten or more. The J gene is TRBJ2-3, the V gene TRBV2; TRBD1 matches 7 bases. V trimming: 2 bases; J trimming: 1 base; junction bases outside the gene matches: 6. Germline lookup yields CDR1 SNHLY and CDR2 FYNNEI. The CDR3 totals 16 residues. The CDR3 loop is CASSEIRGLGTDTQYF. CDR3 DNA: TGTGCCAGCAGTGAAATAAGGGGGCTGGGCACAGATACGCAGTATTTT.

This clonotype was recorded at least ten times. The V call is TRBV12-3 or TRBV12-4, the J call TRBJ1-5, with D perhaps TRBD1 (6 bases). The V end lost 2 bases, the J end lost 9 bases, and 20 bases lay between the germline ends. CDR3 size: 16 residues. The CDR3 DNA reads as TGTGCCAGCAGTTTAAGGGTCCTGAGGGGGGTCCGGCCCCAGCATTTT. This gives the protein CASSLRVLRGVRPQHF.

This clonotype turned up a few times. This chain connects TRBV10-3 to TRBJ2-5; TRBD2 agrees at 8 bases. The CDR3 length is 17 residues. The germline V gene has CDR1 ENHRY and CDR2 SYGVKD. The J segment lost 4 bases and the V segment lost 9 bases, leaving 19 bases of the junction unmatched. CDR3 nucleotides: TGTGCCATAAGCCCGGGACTAGGGGAAAAGTTGGCAGAGACCCAGTACTTC. Translated, it gives CAISPGLGEKLAETQYF.

Many counts were recorded for this clonotype. This chain connects TRBV4-1 to TRBJ1-1; TRBD1 agrees at 7 bases. The CDR3 runs 16 residues. The ends lost 3 bases at V and 2 bases at J; junction bases unmatched: 9. CDR1 MGHRA and CDR2 YSYEKL come from the germline V gene. CDR3 bases: TGCGCCAGCAGCCATGACCGCGGGACAGCTAACACTGAAGCTTTCTTT. Protein: CASSHDRGTANTEAFF.

This clonotype was seen a handful of times. V is TRBV6-1 and J is TRBJ2-1; 7 positions agree with TRBD2. Germline values: CDR1 MNHNS, CDR2 SASEGT. This CDR3 contains 14 residues. With V trimmed by 8 bases and J by 4 bases, 8 bases remained unmatched. In DNA form, the CDR3 reads TGTGCCAGCTGGTCTAGCGGACCTTACAATGAGCAGTTCTTC. Residues: CASWSSGPYNEQFF.

This clonotype was observed many times. The rearrangement links TRBV12-3 or TRBV12-4 to TRBJ1-2; the match to TRBD1 covers 11 bases. J lost 7 bases, V lost 6 bases, and 4 bases had no gene match. This CDR3 is 13 amino acids long. The CDR3 loop reads CASRRTGGRGYTF. The DNA for the CDR3 is TGTGCCAGCAGACGGACAGGGGGCCGTGGCTACACCTTC.

This clonotype was seen a few times. The chain joins TRBV20-1 to TRBJ1-5; 8 nucleotides align to TRBD1. Germline V gene sequence: CDR1 DFQATT, CDR2 SNEGSKA (reference sequence). The ends lost 3 bases at V and 9 bases at J; junction bases unmatched: 7. This CDR3 region has 13 residues. The DNA for the CDR3 is TGCAGTGCTAGGGGACAGGTACTGGGGCCCCAGCATTTT. Translation gives CSARGQVLGPQHF.

This clonotype has at least ten counts. J is TRBJ2-1 and V is TRBV2; 8 positions agree with TRBD2. Looked up from germline, CDR1 is SNHLY and CDR2 is FYNNEI. This CDR3 is built from 15 residues. Trimming cost V 7 bases and J 2 bases; bases outside gene matches: 7. This CDR3 reads CASMLGTRAYNEQFF. The CDR3 DNA follows: TGTGCCAGCATGCTTGGGACTAGAGCCTACAATGAGCAGTTCTTC.

This clonotype was recorded at least ten times. This chain uses TRBV24-1 with TRBJ2-3; 7 bases map to TRBD2. The CDR3 spans 15 residues. The trim removed 5 bases at V and 4 bases at J, leaving 8 bases unmatched. Germline values: CDR1 KGHDR, CDR2 SFDVKD. The CDR3 coding sequence is TGTGCCACCAGTGTTGGGGGAGGGAAACCAGATACGCAGTATTTT. This translates into CATSVGGGKPDTQYF.

This clonotype came up once. This chain joins TRBV19 and TRBJ1-1; D gene uncertain. Germline V CDR1 and CDR2: LNHDA, SQIVND (reference sequence). The length of the CDR3 is 14 residues. Trimming stripped 8 bases from V and 0 bases from J, with 13 bases between. The CDR3 sequence is CASSYRVMNTEAFF. The CDR3 DNA sequence: TGTGCCAGTTCATACCGGGTAATGAACACTGAAGCTTTCTTT. The full variable domain, completed using reference TRBV19 and TRBJ1-1, is DGGITQSPKYLFRKEGQNVTLSCEQNLNHDAMYWYRQDPGQGLRLIYYSQIVNDFQKGDIAEGYSVSREKKESFPLTVTSAQKNPTAFYLCASSYRVMNTEAFFGQGTRLTVV.

The table lists this clonotype with many counts. J is TRBJ2-3 and V is TRBV29-1, with 14 bases lining up with TRBD2. Per the germline V gene, CDR1 is SQVTM and CDR2 is ANQGSEA. The J segment lost 4 bases and the V segment lost 4 bases, leaving 7 bases of the junction unmatched. The CDR3 is 16 amino acids. The CDR3 nucleotides are TGCAGCGTTGTGGGGGGACTAGCGGGAGTCTCAGATACGCAGTATTTT. Its protein product is CSVVGGLAGVSDTQYF.

On this clonotype: Since a far larger clone is one base different, this is likely a read error. This CDR3 reads CASSQGTSGRGNEQYF. The CDR3 nucleotides are TGTGCCAGCAGCCAAGGGACTAGCGGGAGAGGGAATGAGCAGTACTTC. V and J are TRBV3-1 and TRBJ2-5; 13 bases line up with TRBD2. V shed 1 base and J 11 bases; nucleotides not matched to a gene: 10. Germline V gene sequence: CDR1 LGHDT, CDR2 YNNKEL (reference sequence). CDR3 length equals 16 residues.

This clonotype was found many times. The chain carries TRBV18 and TRBJ1-1; possible D gene TRBD1, 6 bases. The V end lost 3 bases, the J end lost 2 bases, and 10 bases lay between the germline ends. The CDR3 sequence is 14 residues long. Germline V CDR1 and CDR2: KGHSH, LQKENI. The DNA for the CDR3 is TGTGCCAGCTCACCCCAGGGGATTAACACTGAAGCTTTCTTT. Its translation: CASSPQGINTEAFF.

The CDR3 nucleotides are TGTGCCAGCAGCGACTTTGGGCAACTAGCGGAGCAGTACTTC. This sequence encodes CASSDFGQLAEQYF. The chain carries TRBV11-2 and TRBJ2-7, with TRBD2 matching 7 bases. The ends lost 5 bases at V and 7 bases at J; junction bases unmatched: 11. In germline, CDR1 is SGHAT, CDR2 FQNNGV. This CDR3 is 14 amino acids long.